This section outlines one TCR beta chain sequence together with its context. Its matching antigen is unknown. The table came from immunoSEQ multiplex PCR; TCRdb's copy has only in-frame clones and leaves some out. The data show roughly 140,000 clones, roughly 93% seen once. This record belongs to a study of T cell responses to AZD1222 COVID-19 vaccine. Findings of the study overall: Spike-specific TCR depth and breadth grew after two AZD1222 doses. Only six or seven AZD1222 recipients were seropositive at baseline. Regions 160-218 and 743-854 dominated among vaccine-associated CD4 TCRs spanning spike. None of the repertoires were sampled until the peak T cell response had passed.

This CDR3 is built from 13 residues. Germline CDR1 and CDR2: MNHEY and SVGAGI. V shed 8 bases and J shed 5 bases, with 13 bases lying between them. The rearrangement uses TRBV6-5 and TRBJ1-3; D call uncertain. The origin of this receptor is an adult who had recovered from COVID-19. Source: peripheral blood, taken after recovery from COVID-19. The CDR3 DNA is TGTGCCAGCTCAGAAGTTAAAAGAAACACCATATATTTT. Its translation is CASSEVKRNTIYF.